This T cell receptor beta chain was profiled in a study of blood T cell repertoires in COVID-19. Study details: There were acute and convalescent COVID-19 samples, and they came from the United States, Italy and Spain.

The CDR3 loop spans 14 amino acids. The germline V gene has CDR1 MNHEY and CDR2 SMNVEV (reference sequence). J gave up 6 bases and V 3 bases, and 8 bases lay outside the gene matches. Original data processing: Estimation of nucleated cell counts was performed using reference gene primer amplification. Sequencing was performed with immunoSEQ multiplex PCR; in TCRdb, only in-frame clones are kept and a portion is missing. That table supplies the V and J calls and clone size; D and trimming were determined from the DNA. This sample has fewer than 500,000 clones; 85% to 90% occur once, and the top ten carry roughly 1.1%. Residents of about two dozen US areas, aged about 18 to 95 years, made up the participants.

The material sequenced was PBMCs or T cells enriched from blood (not recorded which). This TCR was sampled from a young man who had recovered from COVID-19. The J gene is TRBJ2-7, the V gene TRBV27, with TRBD2 matching over 7 bases. This chain's CDR3 is CASSLGTNPGEQYF. The DNA of the CDR3 is TGTGCCAGCAGTTTGGGGACTAACCCTGGCGAGCAGTACTTC.